Listed below are T cell receptor beta chains from one sample, sequenced in a study of vaccination and CD4 T cells after COVID-19. These TCRs are of unknown antigen specificity. Using its own MiXCR run on the PCR reads, TCRdb lists one record per CDR3 protein. The table lists approximately 2,500 distinct CDR3 sequences, approximately 26% of them singletons. This specimen consisted of CD4+ T cells from blood, cultured in vitro, obtained after SARS-CoV-2 vaccination. The source is a human donor who had recovered from COVID-19. CDR3s include the opening cysteine and the closing phenylalanine or tryptophan. D genes are given only for firm matches. Size tells how often a clone was seen (once, few, many) or the class of an expanded clone, and some rows leave it out.

cdr3_aa: CSGSVDPTDTQYF; cdr3_nt: TGCAGCGGGTCGGTGGATCCCACAGATACGCAGTATTTT; v_call: TRBV29-1; clone_size: few; j_call: TRBJ2-3; d_call: NA
cdr3_aa: CASKPGLAYQETQYF; cdr3_nt: TGTGCCAGTAAACCGGGACTAGCGTACCAAGAGACCCAGTACTTC; v_call: TRBV19; clone_size: NA; j_call: TRBJ2-5; d_call: TRBD2
cdr3_aa: CASSPAGFGETQYF; cdr3_nt: TGTGCCAGCTCACCTGCGGGGTTCGGGGAGACCCAGTACTTC; v_call: TRBV18; clone_size: few; j_call: TRBJ2-5; d_call: NA
cdr3_aa: CATSSTRTGRQEAFF; cdr3_nt: TGTGCCACCAGTAGTACAAGGACAGGCCGCCAGGAAGCTTTCTTT; v_call: TRBV24-1; clone_size: few; j_call: TRBJ1-1; d_call: TRBD1
cdr3_aa: CSANRQGFDGYTF; cdr3_nt: TGCAGTGCTAACAGACAGGGTTTCGATGGCTACACCTTC; v_call: TRBV20-1; clone_size: few; j_call: TRBJ1-2; d_call: TRBD1
cdr3_aa: CSARVGGQAFF; cdr3_nt: TGCAGTGCTAGAGTTGGCGGACAAGCTTTCTTT; v_call: TRBV20-1; clone_size: medium-sized; j_call: TRBJ1-1; d_call: NA
cdr3_aa: CSARGASGGTTDTQYF; cdr3_nt: TGCAGTGCTAGAGGGGCTAGCGGGGGCACCACAGATACGCAGTATTTT; v_call: TRBV20-1; clone_size: few; j_call: TRBJ2-3; d_call: TRBD2
cdr3_aa: CSAYQGASYEQYF; cdr3_nt: TGCAGTGCTTATCAGGGGGCCTCCTACGAGCAGTACTTC; v_call: TRBV20-1; clone_size: medium-sized; j_call: TRBJ2-7; d_call: TRBD1
cdr3_aa: CSARSTSGGASETQYF; cdr3_nt: TGCAGTGCTAGGTCGACTAGCGGGGGGGCCTCTGAGACCCAGTACTTC; v_call: TRBV20-1; clone_size: medium-sized; j_call: TRBJ2-5; d_call: TRBD2
cdr3_aa: CASSVRQGADTQYF; cdr3_nt: TGTGCCAGCAGTGTGCGACAGGGGGCAGATACGCAGTATTTT; v_call: TRBV6-1; clone_size: NA; j_call: TRBJ2-3; d_call: TRBD1
cdr3_aa: CASSYGRPGNSPLHF; cdr3_nt: TGTGCCAGCAGTTACGGCCGGCCAGGGAATTCACCCCTCCACTTT; v_call: TRBV6-5; clone_size: few; j_call: TRBJ1-6; d_call: NA
cdr3_aa: CSGGGPTDTQYF; cdr3_nt: TGCAGTGGCGGGGGGCCCACAGATACGCAGTATTTT; v_call: TRBV20-1; clone_size: NA; j_call: TRBJ2-3; d_call: TRBD2
cdr3_aa: CASSQRTRLAGTNEQFF; cdr3_nt: TGCGCCAGCAGCCAGCGCACCCGACTAGCGGGGACCAATGAGCAGTTCTTC; v_call: TRBV4-1; clone_size: NA; j_call: TRBJ2-1; d_call: TRBD2
cdr3_aa: CATRDRSYNEQFF; cdr3_nt: TGTGCCACCAGGGACAGGTCCTACAATGAGCAGTTCTTC; v_call: TRBV27; clone_size: NA; j_call: TRBJ2-1; d_call: TRBD1
cdr3_aa: CASTNRNTGELFF; cdr3_nt: TGTGCCAGCACCAACAGGAACACCGGGGAGCTGTTTTTT; v_call: TRBV7-3; clone_size: NA; j_call: TRBJ2-2; d_call: NA
cdr3_aa: CASSEYTNEAFF; cdr3_nt: TGTGCCAGCAGTGAATACACCAATGAGGCTTTCTTT; v_call: TRBV25-1; clone_size: NA; j_call: TRBJ1-1; d_call: NA
cdr3_aa: CATSDPGPGQETQYF; cdr3_nt: TGTGCCACCAGTGATCCGGGGCCAGGGCAAGAGACCCAGTACTTC; v_call: TRBV24-1; clone_size: medium-sized; j_call: TRBJ2-5; d_call: NA
cdr3_aa: CSAKQQGIGKLFF; cdr3_nt: TGCAGTGCTAAGCAGCAGGGGATAGGAAAACTGTTTTTT; v_call: TRBV20-1; clone_size: NA; j_call: TRBJ1-4; d_call: NA
cdr3_aa: CSAARGIDTQYF; cdr3_nt: TGCAGTGCTGCTAGGGGCATAGATACGCAGTATTTT; v_call: TRBV20-1; clone_size: medium-sized; j_call: TRBJ2-3; d_call: NA
cdr3_aa: CASSQVPNYEQYF; cdr3_nt: TGTGCCAGCAGCCAGGTCCCCAACTACGAGCAGTACTTC; v_call: TRBV4-2; clone_size: medium-sized; j_call: TRBJ2-7; d_call: NA
cdr3_aa: CASSSPLNTEAFF; cdr3_nt: TGCGCCAGCAGCTCCCCGTTGAACACTGAAGCTTTCTTT; v_call: TRBV4-1; clone_size: NA; j_call: TRBJ1-1; d_call: NA
cdr3_aa: CASSQTPPDSYGYTF; cdr3_nt: TGTGCCAGCAGTCAAACCCCACCGGACAGCTATGGCTACACCTTC; v_call: TRBV6-1; clone_size: few; j_call: TRBJ1-2; d_call: NA
cdr3_aa: CASSEVGQEYF; cdr3_nt: TGTGCCAGCAGTGAAGTGGGACAGGAGTACTTC; v_call: TRBV6-1; clone_size: medium-sized; j_call: TRBJ2-7; d_call: TRBD1
cdr3_aa: CASSYDRAYGYTF; cdr3_nt: TGTGCCAGCAGCTACGACAGGGCCTATGGCTACACCTTC; v_call: TRBV7-2; clone_size: NA; j_call: TRBJ1-2; d_call: TRBD1
cdr3_aa: CAASTGWGGYTF; cdr3_nt: TGTGCCGCCTCTACGGGATGGGGTGGCTACACCTTC; v_call: TRBV19; clone_size: once; j_call: TRBJ1-2; d_call: NA
cdr3_aa: CASRGTSGGDLTDTQYF; cdr3_nt: TGTGCCAGCAGGGGGACTAGCGGGGGGGATCTCACAGATACGCAGTATTTT; v_call: TRBV7-8; clone_size: NA; j_call: TRBJ2-3; d_call: TRBD2
cdr3_aa: CATYRSRASSYNEQFF; cdr3_nt: TGTGCCACCTACCGCAGTCGAGCTAGCTCCTACAATGAGCAGTTCTTC; v_call: TRBV15; clone_size: few; j_call: TRBJ2-1; d_call: NA
cdr3_aa: CASSFQLYEQYF; cdr3_nt: TGTGCCAGCAGCTTTCAGTTGTACGAGCAGTACTTC; v_call: TRBV7-9; clone_size: medium-sized; j_call: TRBJ2-7; d_call: NA
cdr3_aa: CATRDNFGDTQYF; cdr3_nt: TGTGCCACCAGGGACAACTTCGGCGATACGCAGTATTTT; v_call: TRBV24-1; clone_size: few; j_call: TRBJ2-3; d_call: NA
cdr3_aa: CASTPPNSGGGNEQFF; cdr3_nt: TGTGCCAGCACCCCACCAAATTCGGGGGGAGGAAATGAGCAGTTCTTC; v_call: TRBV7-2; clone_size: medium-sized; j_call: TRBJ2-1; d_call: TRBD2
cdr3_aa: CASSIQPSGANVLTF; cdr3_nt: TGTGCCAGTAGTATACAGCCCTCTGGGGCCAACGTCCTGACTTTC; v_call: TRBV19; clone_size: NA; j_call: TRBJ2-6; d_call: NA
cdr3_aa: CSAQTGSDGYTF; cdr3_nt: TGCAGTGCGCAGACAGGTTCGGATGGCTACACCTTC; v_call: TRBV20-1; clone_size: few; j_call: TRBJ1-2; d_call: NA
cdr3_aa: CASRAVNYGYTF; cdr3_nt: TGTGCCAGCAGGGCCGTGAACTATGGCTACACCTTC; v_call: TRBV6-1; clone_size: few; j_call: TRBJ1-2; d_call: NA